Listed here are 8 T cell receptor beta chains from one sample, sequenced in a study of blood T cell repertoires in COVID-19. TCRdb's table, derived via immunoSEQ multiplex PCR, lists solely in-frame clones and lacks some. This sample has 250,000 or so clones, with 70% to 90% found just once. Source material: peripheral blood. These receptors originate from a man aged 45-60 years with acute or convalescent COVID-19.

The chain joins TRBV7-8 to TRBJ2-1, with 8 bases that match TRBD1. The germline CDR1 and CDR2 sequences are SGHVS and FQNEAQ. The CDR3 is made up of 15 amino acids. V dropped 1 base and J dropped 6; count of bases not matched to a gene: 5. The CDR3 sequence is CASSLGQGPFNEQFF. For the CDR3, the DNA is TGTGCCAGCAGCTTAGGACAGGGGCCCTTCAATGAGCAGTTCTTC.

The chain joins TRBV6-6 to TRBJ1-4; 9 bases agree with TRBD1. V was clipped by 5 bases and J by 7 bases; unmatched bases: 11. The CDR3 spans 16 residues. CDR1 is MNHNY and CDR2 is SVGAGI in the germline V gene (reference sequence). CDR3 in amino acids: CASSRDGDRGIEKLFF. As DNA, the CDR3 is TGTGCCAGCAGTCGAGATGGTGACAGGGGGATTGAAAAACTGTTTTTT.

This clone has only one observation. This sequence joins TRBV5-6 and TRBJ1-1; D is undetermined. Germline V lookup: CDR1 SGHDT, CDR2 YYEEEE. The CDR3 consists of 11 residues. V lost 3 bases to trimming and J lost 11 bases, with 11 bases between them. CDR3 loop: CASSSTGNAFF. Here the CDR3 DNA reads TGTGCCAGCAGCTCGACCGGGAATGCTTTCTTT. The variable domain in full, with the rest retrieved from reference TRBV5-6 and TRBJ1-1, is DAGVTQSPTHLIKTRGQQVTLRCSPKSGHDTVSWYQQALGQGPQFIFQYYEEEERQRGNFPDRFSGHQFPNYSSELNVNALLLGDSALYLCASSSTGNAFFGQGTRLTVV.

The rearrangement links TRBV5-4 to TRBJ1-1; TRBD1 matches 9 bases. CDR1 is SGHNT and CDR2 is YYREEE in the germline V gene (reference sequence). V shed 2 bases, J shed 7 bases, and the junction held 12 bases outside the gene matches. The CDR3 extends over 16 amino acids. CDR3 coding DNA: TGTGCCAGCAGCTTCGTCGGACAGGGGCCTATAATTGAAGCTTTCTTT. Its translation is CASSFVGQGPIIEAFF.

V gene TRBV3-1 (or the pseudogene TRBV3-2) combines with J gene TRBJ1-4, with D maybe TRBD1 (5 bases). The CDR3 extends over 16 amino acids. CDR1 is LGHDT and CDR2 is YNNKEL in the germline V gene (reference sequence). The V and J ends lost 0 bases and 7 bases respectively, with 15 bases between them. The CDR3 DNA is TGTGCCAGCAGCCAAGATTTAAGGCAGGGAAGTGAAAAACTGTTTTTT. Residues: CASSQDLRQGSEKLFF.

This chain connects TRBV7-9 to TRBJ1-6; 9 nucleotides align to TRBD1. The germline CDR1 and CDR2 sequences are SEHNR and FQNEAQ (reference sequence). The CDR3 runs to 15 residues. Losses at the gene ends were 5 bases for V and 8 bases for J; bases not matched to a gene: 7. This chain's CDR3 is CASSKPGQGDSPLHF. The CDR3 bases are TGTGCCAGCAGCAAACCGGGACAGGGTGATTCACCCCTCCACTTT.

The chain links TRBV2 to TRBJ2-5; D uncertain. Trimming left V 7 bases short and J 1 base short, with 13 bases between. CDR3 length: 14 amino acids. Germline V CDR1 and CDR2: SNHLY, FYNNEI. The CDR3, as DNA: TGTGCCAGCATGGAAGAGGTGGCCCAAGAGACCCAGTACTTC. Translating it yields CASMEEVAQETQYF.

The J gene is TRBJ2-1, the V gene TRBV28; a weak D match, TRBD2 (6 bases). The CDR3 is 12 amino acids. The germline V gene has CDR1 MDHEN and CDR2 SYDVKM. V lost 8 bases, J lost 6 bases, and 11 bases lay in between. The DNA of the CDR3 is TGTGCCAGCCTCGGGAGTCCCAATGAGCAGTTCTTC. This encodes CASLGSPNEQFF.